This TCR beta chain was recovered during a study of T cells after yellow fever vaccination. Findings and caveats of the study: Contaminants from the bulk population, in the form of abundant clonotypes, could be found in FACS-sorted repertoires.

The study made its TCR cDNA through 5'RACE template switching. That step introduced a universal primer site along with UMIs. TCRdb re-derived calls from the 5' RACE reads in MiXCR, one entry per CDR3 protein. The sample carries about 320,000 distinct CDR3 sequences, around 4.3% recorded once. At least ten counts were recorded for this clonotype. The antigen remains unidentified. Germline V gene data show CDR1 as SGDLS and CDR2 as YYNGEE. CDR3 size: 15 residues. Trimming took 7 bases from V and 10 from J; bases not matched to a gene: 12. The chain is built from TRBV9 and TRBJ1-6, with 9 positions matching TRBD1. Sample: PBMCs, taken 15 days after the yellow fever booster vaccination. The clonotype originates from a man aged 18 to 30 who received the YFV17D yellow fever vaccine. CDR3 bases: TGTGCCAGCGGGGACAGGGAGGGCGCACCGTCACCCCTCCACTTT. Translating it yields CASGDREGAPSPLHF.